This section outlines one T cell receptor (beta chain) sequence together with its context. Antigen: not known. The sample comes from a study of CD8 T cells in ankylosing spondylitis. TCRdb analysed the 5' RACE reads with MiXCR anew, one entry per CDR3 protein. The repertoire holds some 90,000 distinct CDR3 sequences, with around 27% as singletons. Whole-study results and caveats: Significant enrichment of disease-linked clones was reportedly seen in matched ankylosing spondylitis synovial fluid.

Germline values: CDR1 DFQATT, CDR2 SNEGSKA (reference sequence). This CDR3 comprises 14 residues. Trimming stripped 3 bases from V and 3 bases from J, with 12 bases between. The V call is TRBV20-1, the J call TRBJ1-5; D is perhaps TRBD1 (6 bases). The source material was blood, either unsorted or a sorted T cell fraction (not recorded which). The TCR originated in a male donor with ankylosing spondylitis or in good health (not recorded which). The CDR3 spells CSASGGGSNQPQHF. The CDR3 coding sequence is TGCAGTGCTAGTGGGGGCGGATCCAATCAGCCCCAGCATTTT.